The entry that follows covers one TCR beta chain sequence. Its target antigen remains unknown. No base quality values were provided; no much bigger clone lies one nucleotide off. This specimen comes from a study of response to subunit inactivated influenza vaccine (dated by TCRdb to 2017 to 2018). About the investigation overall: Deep quantitative T cell receptor repertoire profiling was used in the study to track responses to a trivalent subunit inactivated influenza vaccine. The investigation overall reported the following: According to the authors, only a limited number of new T cells may be recruited by each seasonal influenza vaccination.

There are 12 amino acids in the CDR3, from cysteine to phenylalanine inclusive. CDR3 DNA is the only sequence kept; it has 36 bases, read in frame from the first base. Trimming at the junction amounts to 5 bases on V and 4 bases on J, and the germline ends lie 9 bases apart. The germline V gene (reference sequence) specifies DFQATT as CDR1 and SNEGSKA as CDR2. The library was made by RT-PCR. The sample was run on an Illumina HiSeq 2500. TCRdb's own reprocessing of the public reads used fastp at Q25 and MiXCR and kept productive beta chains. Every distinct CDR3 protein forms one entry, paired with its most common genes and DNA. The sample data list 800,000 or so distinct CDR3 sequences, and around 20% of these were observed just once. In total, the top ten clones hold around 9.6% of the sample.

Rearrangement joined TRBV20-1 to TRBJ1-3; the D segment cannot be called with confidence. The source was PBMCs from blood, collected 4 to 6 days after vaccination. The clonotype originates from a man aged 45-65 years who received an inactivated influenza vaccine. Donor details come from another sample of the same person, matched by shared clones. CDR3 loop: CSAAPEGNTIYF. In nucleotide form, the sequence is TGCAGTGCTGCGCCGGAGGGAAACACCATATATTTT.